A selection of T cell receptor beta chains follows, all from one sample in a study of blood T cell repertoires in COVID-19. The assay was immunoSEQ multiplex PCR, and TCRdb's table has in-frame clones only and misses some. The profile covers 140,000 to 150,000 clones, with 84% appearing a single time and under 7% taken by the ten largest. Material: PBMCs or T cells enriched from blood (not recorded which). The origin of the receptors is a woman aged 50 to 60 who had been exposed to COVID-19. The CDR3 runs from the conserved cysteine through the conserved F or W. A D gene is named only where the DNA matches it firmly. A clone size is listed for some rows: how often the clone was seen (once, few, many), or a class if it is expanded.

J: TRBJ2-1; D: -; size: once; V: TRBV4-3; DNA: TGCGCCAGCAGCCAAGATTTTCGAGTTAAGAACAATGAGCAGTTCTTC; CDR3: CASSQDFRVKNNEQFF
J: TRBJ2-5; D: TRBD2; size: -; V: TRBV10-3; DNA: TGTGCCATCAGTCCTCTAGCGGCCCAAGAGACCCAGTACTTC; CDR3: CAISPLAAQETQYF
J: TRBJ1-1; D: -; size: -; V: TRBV5-6; DNA: TGTGCCAGCAGCTACGACAGGTCCACTGAAGCTTTCTTT; CDR3: CASSYDRSTEAFF
J: TRBJ1-3; D: TRBD1; size: -; V: TRBV5-1; DNA: TGCGCCAGCAGCTTGACAGGGGCTGGAAACACCATATATTTT; CDR3: CASSLTGAGNTIYF
J: TRBJ1-5; D: TRBD1; size: -; V: TRBV2; DNA: TGTGCCAGCGGGGACAGGGTAAATCAGCCCCAGCATTTT; CDR3: CASGDRVNQPQHF
J: TRBJ2-5; D: TRBD2; size: -; V: TRBV20-1; DNA: TGCAGTGCTAGTCAAAGCGGGAGCCCTCAAGAGACCCAGTACTTC; CDR3: CSASQSGSPQETQYF
J: TRBJ2-3; D: TRBD2; size: once; V: TRBV4-3; DNA: TGCGCCAGCAGCCAAGATCGGGGGGGAGGTGCAGATACGCAGTATTTT; CDR3: CASSQDRGGGADTQYF
J: TRBJ2-2; D: -; size: -; V: TRBV5-8; DNA: TGTGCCAGCAGCTTGGCCGGGGGCACCGGGGAGCTGTTTTTT; CDR3: CASSLAGGTGELFF
J: TRBJ2-7; D: -; size: -; V: TRBV21-1; DNA: TGTGCCAGCAGCAAACGACCCACCGGGTACGAGCAGTACTTC; CDR3: CASSKRPTGYEQYF
J: TRBJ1-1; D: -; size: once; V: TRBV6-5; DNA: TGTGCCAGCAAGCGCTCCCTTACAAACACTGAAGCTTTCTTT; CDR3: CASKRSLTNTEAFF
J: TRBJ2-7; D: TRBD2; size: -; V: TRBV5-5; DNA: TGTGCCAGCAGCTCCGGGACTAGCGGTTACGAGCAGTACTTC; CDR3: CASSSGTSGYEQYF
J: TRBJ1-1; D: TRBD1; size: -; V: TRBV23-1; DNA: TGCGCCAGCAGTCGGGACAGGGGGCAGAGGGGGTACACTGAAGCTTTCTTT; CDR3: CASSRDRGQRGYTEAFF
J: TRBJ2-7; D: TRBD2; size: -; V: TRBV2; DNA: TGTGCCAGCAGTGGGGGGGAGGGCTACGAGCAGTACTTC; CDR3: CASSGGEGYEQYF
J: TRBJ1-2; D: -; size: -; V: TRBV15; DNA: TGTGCCACCAGCAAGGGGGATGGCTACACCTTC; CDR3: CATSKGDGYTF
J: TRBJ2-3; D: -; size: -; V: TRBV4-3; DNA: TGCGCCAGCAGCCAAGAGCGCCCTCCAGATACGCAGTATTTT; CDR3: CASSQERPPDTQYF
J: TRBJ2-7; D: TRBD2; size: -; V: TRBV19; DNA: TGTGCCAGTAGTCCGGGACTAGCGGGTTACGAGCAGTACTTC; CDR3: CASSPGLAGYEQYF
J: TRBJ2-1; D: TRBD1; size: -; V: TRBV7-2; DNA: TGTGCCAGCAGCTCGACAGGGTGGTACAATGAGCAGTTCTTC; CDR3: CASSSTGWYNEQFF
J: TRBJ2-7; D: TRBD2; size: -; V: TRBV5-1; DNA: TGCGCCAGCAGTCGGACTAGCGGGAGCGACGAGCAGTACTTC; CDR3: CASSRTSGSDEQYF
J: TRBJ1-6; D: TRBD1; size: -; V: TRBV30; DNA: TGTGCCTGGAGTGTATGGGACAGGGGTTTTTCACCCCTCCACTTT; CDR3: CAWSVWDRGFSPLHF
J: TRBJ1-5; D: -; size: -; V: TRBV19; DNA: TGTGCCAGTAGTATAGCAGGGTTTAAACAGCCCCAGCATTTT; CDR3: CASSIAGFKQPQHF
J: TRBJ2-1; D: -; size: once; V: TRBV28; DNA: TGTGCCAGCAGTTTTGGACTGACTAGCTCCTACAATGAGCAGTTCTTC; CDR3: CASSFGLTSSYNEQFF
J: TRBJ2-7; D: -; size: -; V: TRBV9; DNA: TGTGCCAGCAGCGTAGCGGGACTCGCTACCTACGAGCAGTACTTC; CDR3: CASSVAGLATYEQYF
J: TRBJ2-1; D: -; size: -; V: TRBV29-1; DNA: TGCAGCGCCCGGGCGCCGCTACAAGCGGGCGAGCAGTTCTTC; CDR3: CSARAPLQAGEQFF
J: TRBJ2-3; D: TRBD2; size: once; V: TRBV2; DNA: TGTGCCAGCACCCAAGCGGGAGCGGGAGATACGCAGTATTTT; CDR3: CASTQAGAGDTQYF
J: TRBJ1-1; D: TRBD1; size: -; V: TRBV11-3; DNA: TGTGCCAGCAGCTTCAGGGGGCCGGACACTGAAGCTTTCTTT; CDR3: CASSFRGPDTEAFF
J: TRBJ2-1; D: -; size: -; V: TRBV7-7; DNA: TGTGCTAGCAGTCTGGGGAGCAACAATGAGCAGTTCTTC; CDR3: CASSLGSNNEQFF
J: TRBJ2-2; D: TRBD2; size: once; V: TRBV5-3; DNA: TGTGCCAGAAGAAAGGACACGGGAGGACCCACCGGGGAGCTGTTTTTT; CDR3: CARRKDTGGPTGELFF
J: TRBJ2-7; D: TRBD2; size: -; V: TRBV18; DNA: TGTGCCAGCTCACCGGGGTCGGCGGGAGCCCCCTACGAGCAGTACTTC; CDR3: CASSPGSAGAPYEQYF
J: TRBJ2-7; D: TRBD1; size: -; V: TRBV7-7; DNA: TGTGCCAGCAGCCTGGGACAGAGCTCCTACGAGCAGTACTTC; CDR3: CASSLGQSSYEQYF
J: TRBJ2-7; D: TRBD2; size: -; V: TRBV7-9; DNA: TGTGCCAGCAGCTTAGCTGTGGGGGATAGCGGGCCGGCCTACGAGCAGTACTTC; CDR3: CASSLAVGDSGPAYEQYF
J: TRBJ1-5; D: -; size: -; V: TRBV4-2; DNA: TGTGCCAGCAGCCAAGGTAGCAGTCGTAGCAATCAGCCCCAGCATTTT; CDR3: CASSQGSSRSNQPQHF
J: TRBJ1-6; D: TRBD1; size: few; V: TRBV30; DNA: TGTGCCTGGGGACAGGATAATTCACCCCTCCACTTT; CDR3: CAWGQDNSPLHF
J: TRBJ1-1; D: TRBD1; size: -; V: TRBV5-1; DNA: TGCGCCAGCAGCCCTCGACAGGGGGCGAACACTGAAGCTTTCTTT; CDR3: CASSPRQGANTEAFF
J: TRBJ2-1; D: TRBD1; size: -; V: TRBV7-9; DNA: TGTGCCAGCAGCTTAAAAAACAGGGGGTTCTTC; CDR3: CASSLKNRGFF
J: TRBJ1-2; D: -; size: few; V: TRBV10-3; DNA: TGTGCCATCAGTGAGTCTTCAGGGAGGGTCTATGGCTACACCTTC; CDR3: CAISESSGRVYGYTF
J: TRBJ1-3; D: -; size: many; V: TRBV3-1/TRBV3-2; DNA: TGTGCCAGCAGCCAACGGTCATCCATCGGGGAAAACACCATATATTTT; CDR3: CASSQRSSIGENTIYF
J: TRBJ1-5; D: -; size: -; V: TRBV19; DNA: TGTGCCAGTAGTTACAGGGATCTCGACAATCAGCCCCAGCATTTT; CDR3: CASSYRDLDNQPQHF
J: TRBJ1-2; D: TRBD1; size: -; V: TRBV6-2/TRBV6-3; DNA: TGTGCCAGCAGTCTTGGACAGGCCAACTATGGCTACACCTTC; CDR3: CASSLGQANYGYTF
J: TRBJ1-2; D: TRBD1; size: -; V: TRBV12-5; DNA: TGTGCTAGTGGCCCGGGACAGTGGAGTGGCTACACCTTC; CDR3: CASGPGQWSGYTF
J: TRBJ1-1; D: TRBD1; size: -; V: TRBV5-6; DNA: TGTGCCAGCAGCTTCGGGACAGGGGATGGTGAAGCTTTCTTT; CDR3: CASSFGTGDGEAFF
J: TRBJ2-7; D: -; size: -; V: TRBV6-5; DNA: TGTGCCAGCAGTTACTCGGGTGGGCTGGGTAACGAGCAGTACTTC; CDR3: CASSYSGGLGNEQYF
J: TRBJ1-1; D: -; size: -; V: TRBV19; DNA: TGTGCCAGTATCGCGGACAGACTGAACACTGAAGCTTTCTTT; CDR3: CASIADRLNTEAFF
J: TRBJ2-7; D: -; size: once; V: TRBV15; DNA: TGTGCCACCAGCAGAGAACAGGGACGCCTCGCCTACGAGCAGTACTTC; CDR3: CATSREQGRLAYEQYF
J: TRBJ2-2; D: TRBD2; size: -; V: TRBV27; DNA: TGTGCCAGCAGTCCGAGGACTAGCGGGAGGGGTTACACCGGGGAGCTGTTTTTT; CDR3: CASSPRTSGRGYTGELFF
J: TRBJ2-4; D: -; size: many; V: TRBV7-9; DNA: TGTGCCAGCAGCCCCGGAGGGCCAGCCAAAAACATTCAGTACTTC; CDR3: CASSPGGPAKNIQYF
J: TRBJ1-4; D: -; size: once; V: TRBV7-8; DNA: TGTGCCAGCAGCTTAACCCGTGGGCCTGCTTTTGCAACTAATGAAAAACTGTTTTTT; CDR3: CASSLTRGPAFATNEKLFF
J: TRBJ1-2; D: -; size: -; V: TRBV6-6; DNA: TGTGCCAGCACCAACGGGAACAACTATGGCTACACCTTC; CDR3: CASTNGNNYGYTF
J: TRBJ2-3; D: TRBD2; size: -; V: TRBV25-1; DNA: TGTGCCAGCAGAACCGGGACTAGCGTTTCGGATACGCAGTATTTT; CDR3: CASRTGTSVSDTQYF
J: TRBJ2-3; D: TRBD1; size: -; V: TRBV5-1; DNA: TGCGCCAGCAGCTTCGGAGACAGGGACACAGATACGCAGTATTTT; CDR3: CASSFGDRDTDTQYF
J: TRBJ1-2; D: TRBD1; size: -; V: TRBV5-1; DNA: TGCGCCAGCAGCCCCGCAGGGGGCGCTGAGGGCTACACCTTC; CDR3: CASSPAGGAEGYTF
J: TRBJ1-4; D: -; size: -; V: TRBV2; DNA: TGTGCCAGCAGTGTGGAGTTGGTTGAAAAACTGTTTTTT; CDR3: CASSVELVEKLFF
J: TRBJ1-1; D: TRBD1; size: -; V: TRBV7-9; DNA: TGTGCCAGCAGTCGGGACAGGGGCACTGAAGCTTTCTTT; CDR3: CASSRDRGTEAFF
J: TRBJ2-3; D: -; size: -; V: TRBV27; DNA: TGTGCCAGCGCCCCGGGACACTTCACAGATACGCAGTATTTT; CDR3: CASAPGHFTDTQYF
J: TRBJ2-3; D: -; size: -; V: TRBV2; DNA: TGTGCCAGCAGTCTACTAACGAGAGCGGTGTTCACAGATACGCAGTATTTT; CDR3: CASSLLTRAVFTDTQYF
J: TRBJ1-2; D: -; size: few; V: TRBV27; DNA: TGTGCCAGCAGTTTATGGGCCGATAGTGGCTACACCTTC; CDR3: CASSLWADSGYTF
J: TRBJ2-7; D: TRBD2; size: -; V: TRBV7-6; DNA: TGTGCCAGCAGCCCCGAGAGACTAGCGGGGGGGCAACAGTACTTC; CDR3: CASSPERLAGGQQYF
J: TRBJ2-7; D: -; size: -; V: TRBV6-1; DNA: TGTGCCAGCAGTGAAGCCAGGGTGTCCTCCTACGAGCAGTACTTC; CDR3: CASSEARVSSYEQYF
J: TRBJ1-1; D: -; size: once; V: TRBV5-1; DNA: TGCGCCAGCGCTTCCGGGGGTGGAGACAGCCGTCGTGACACTGAAGCTTTCTTT; CDR3: CASASGGGDSRRDTEAFF
J: TRBJ2-7; D: TRBD1; size: -; V: TRBV29-1; DNA: TGCAGCGTTGAAGGGACAGGGTGGCAGTACTTC; CDR3: CSVEGTGWQYF